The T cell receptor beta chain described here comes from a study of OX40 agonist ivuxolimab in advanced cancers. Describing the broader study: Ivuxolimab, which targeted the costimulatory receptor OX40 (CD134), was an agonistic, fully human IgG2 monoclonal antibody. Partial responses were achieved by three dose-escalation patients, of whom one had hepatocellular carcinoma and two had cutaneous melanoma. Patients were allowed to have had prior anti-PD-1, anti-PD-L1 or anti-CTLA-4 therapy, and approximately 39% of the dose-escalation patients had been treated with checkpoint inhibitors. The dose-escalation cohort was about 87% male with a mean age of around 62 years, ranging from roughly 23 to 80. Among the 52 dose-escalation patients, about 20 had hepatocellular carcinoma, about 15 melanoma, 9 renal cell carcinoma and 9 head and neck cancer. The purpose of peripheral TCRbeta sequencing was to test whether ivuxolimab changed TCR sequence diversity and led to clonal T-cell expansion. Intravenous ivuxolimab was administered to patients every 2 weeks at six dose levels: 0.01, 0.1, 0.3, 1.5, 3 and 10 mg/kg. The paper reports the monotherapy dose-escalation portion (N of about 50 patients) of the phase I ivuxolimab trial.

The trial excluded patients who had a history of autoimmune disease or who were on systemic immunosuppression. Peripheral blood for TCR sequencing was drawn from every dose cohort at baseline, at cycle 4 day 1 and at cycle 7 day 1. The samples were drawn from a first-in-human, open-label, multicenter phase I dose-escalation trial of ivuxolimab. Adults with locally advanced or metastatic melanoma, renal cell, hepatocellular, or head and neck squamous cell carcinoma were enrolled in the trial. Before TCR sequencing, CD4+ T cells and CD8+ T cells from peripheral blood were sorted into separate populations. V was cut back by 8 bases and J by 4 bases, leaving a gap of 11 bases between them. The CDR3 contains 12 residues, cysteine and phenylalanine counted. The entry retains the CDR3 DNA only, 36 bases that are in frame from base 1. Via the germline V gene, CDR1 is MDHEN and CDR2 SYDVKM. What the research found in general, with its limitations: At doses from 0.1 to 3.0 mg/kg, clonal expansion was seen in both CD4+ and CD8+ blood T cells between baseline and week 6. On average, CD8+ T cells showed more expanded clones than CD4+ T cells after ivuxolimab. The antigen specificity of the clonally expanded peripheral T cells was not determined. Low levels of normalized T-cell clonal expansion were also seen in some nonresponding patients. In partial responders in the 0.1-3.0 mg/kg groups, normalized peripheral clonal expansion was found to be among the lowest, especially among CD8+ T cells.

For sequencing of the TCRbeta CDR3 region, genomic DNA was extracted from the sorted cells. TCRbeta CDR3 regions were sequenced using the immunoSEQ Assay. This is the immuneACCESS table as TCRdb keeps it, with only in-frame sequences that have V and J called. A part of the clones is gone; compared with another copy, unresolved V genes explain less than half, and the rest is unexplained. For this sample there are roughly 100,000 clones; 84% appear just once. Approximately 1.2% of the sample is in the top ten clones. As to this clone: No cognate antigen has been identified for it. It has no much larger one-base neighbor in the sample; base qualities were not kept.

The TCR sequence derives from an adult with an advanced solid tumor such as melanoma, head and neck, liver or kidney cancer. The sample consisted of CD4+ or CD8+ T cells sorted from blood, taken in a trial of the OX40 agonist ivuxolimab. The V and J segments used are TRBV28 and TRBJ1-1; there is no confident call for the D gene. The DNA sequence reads TGTGCCAGCTCAGAGGCCCCCACTGAAGCTTTCTTT. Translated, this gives CASSEAPTEAFF.